What follows describes a single T cell receptor beta chain. Antigen unknown. This record comes from a study of cytomegalovirus exposure and HLA in healthy donors. Study-wide context: Most donors, 81% of roughly 400 genotyped, fell in the Caucasian-associated ancestry cluster. General study results and limits: Trimming of TCR beta V- and J-genes showed a link, identified in a later analysis, to a missense DCLRE1C variant.

The CDR3 length is 13 residues. V lost 4 bases and J lost 1, with 8 bases in between. CDR1 is SGHNT, CDR2 YYREEE, per germline (reference sequence). In the PCR, 60 Vbeta and 13 Jbeta primers were used. Profiled with immunoSEQ multiplex PCR; TCRdb holds only in-frame clones, not every one. The listing contains around 29,000 clones. The chain couples TRBV5-4 to TRBJ1-2; D possibly corresponds to TRBD1 (5 bases). The TCR was taken from a young man in good health and CMV-seronegative. Material for sequencing was PBMCs. The CDR3: CASSLDSNYGYTF. CDR3 nucleotide sequence: TGTGCCAGCAGCCTAGACAGTAACTATGGCTACACCTTC. The whole variable domain, filled in from reference TRBV5-4 and TRBJ1-2, reads ETGVTQSPTHLIKTRGQQVTLRCSSQSGHNTVSWYQQALGQGPQFIFQYYREEENGRGNFPPRFSGLQFPNYSSELNVNALELDDSALYLCASSLDSNYGYTFGSGTRLTVV.